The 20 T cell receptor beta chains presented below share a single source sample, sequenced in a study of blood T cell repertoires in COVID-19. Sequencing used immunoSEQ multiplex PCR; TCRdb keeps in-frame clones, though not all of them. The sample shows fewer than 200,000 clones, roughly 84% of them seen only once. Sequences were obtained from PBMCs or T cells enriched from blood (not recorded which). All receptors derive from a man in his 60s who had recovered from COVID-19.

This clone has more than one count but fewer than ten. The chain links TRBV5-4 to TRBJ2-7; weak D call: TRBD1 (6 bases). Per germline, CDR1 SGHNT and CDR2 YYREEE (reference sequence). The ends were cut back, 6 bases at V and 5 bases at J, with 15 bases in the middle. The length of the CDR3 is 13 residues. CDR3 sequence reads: CASTTGLGDEQYF. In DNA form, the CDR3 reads TGTGCCAGCACGACAGGACTTGGGGACGAGCAGTACTTC.

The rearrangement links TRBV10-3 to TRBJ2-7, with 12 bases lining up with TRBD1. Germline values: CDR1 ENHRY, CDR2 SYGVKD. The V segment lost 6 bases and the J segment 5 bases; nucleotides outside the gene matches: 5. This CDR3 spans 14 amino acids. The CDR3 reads CAIRGTGGNNEQYF. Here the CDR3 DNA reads TGTGCCATCAGGGGGACAGGGGGCAACAACGAGCAGTACTTC.

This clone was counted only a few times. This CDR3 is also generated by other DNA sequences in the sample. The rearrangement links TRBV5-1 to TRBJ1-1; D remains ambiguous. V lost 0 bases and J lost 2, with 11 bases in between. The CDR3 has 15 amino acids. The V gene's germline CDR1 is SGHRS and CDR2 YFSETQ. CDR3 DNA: TGCGCCAGCAGCTTGGGCCGGGTCGGAAACACTGAAGCTTTCTTT. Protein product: CASSLGRVGNTEAFF.

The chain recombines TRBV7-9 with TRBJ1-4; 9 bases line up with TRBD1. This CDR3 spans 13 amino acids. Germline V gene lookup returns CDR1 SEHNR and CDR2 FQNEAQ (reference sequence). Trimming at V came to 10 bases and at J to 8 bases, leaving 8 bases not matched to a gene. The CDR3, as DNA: TGTGCCATCCCGGGACAGGGTGGGGAAAAACTGTTTTTT. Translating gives CAIPGQGGEKLFF.

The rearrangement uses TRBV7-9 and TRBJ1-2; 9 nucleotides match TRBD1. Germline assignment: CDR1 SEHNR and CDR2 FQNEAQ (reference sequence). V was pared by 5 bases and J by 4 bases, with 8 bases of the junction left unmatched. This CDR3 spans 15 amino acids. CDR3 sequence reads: CASSMGRDRVYGYTF. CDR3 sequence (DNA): TGTGCCAGCAGCATGGGCCGGGACAGGGTCTATGGCTACACCTTC.

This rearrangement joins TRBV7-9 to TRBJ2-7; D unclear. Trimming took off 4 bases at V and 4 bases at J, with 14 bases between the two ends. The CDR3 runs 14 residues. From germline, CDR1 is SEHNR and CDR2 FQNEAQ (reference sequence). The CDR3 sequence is CASSSTTLGYEQYF. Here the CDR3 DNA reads TGTGCCAGCAGCTCAACTACCCTTGGGTACGAGCAGTACTTC.

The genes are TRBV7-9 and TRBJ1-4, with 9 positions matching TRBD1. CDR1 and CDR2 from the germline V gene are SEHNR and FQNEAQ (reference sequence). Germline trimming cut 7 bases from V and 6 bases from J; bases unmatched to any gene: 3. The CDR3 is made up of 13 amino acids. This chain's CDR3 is CASTGQGYEKLFF. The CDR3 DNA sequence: TGTGCCAGCACGGGACAGGGATATGAAAAACTGTTTTTT.

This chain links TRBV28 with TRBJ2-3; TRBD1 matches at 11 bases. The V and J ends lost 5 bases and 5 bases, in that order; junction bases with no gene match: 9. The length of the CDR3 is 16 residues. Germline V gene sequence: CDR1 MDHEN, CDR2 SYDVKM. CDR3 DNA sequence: TGTGCCAGCAGTCCACTCGGACAGGGGGCACAAGATACGCAGTATTTT. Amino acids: CASSPLGQGAQDTQYF. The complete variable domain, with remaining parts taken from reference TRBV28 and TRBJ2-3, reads DVKVTQSSRYLVKRTGEKVFLECVQDMDHENMFWYRQDPGLGLRLIYFSYDVKMKEKGDIPEGYSVSREKKERFSLILESASTNQTSMYLCASSPLGQGAQDTQYFGPGTRLTVL.

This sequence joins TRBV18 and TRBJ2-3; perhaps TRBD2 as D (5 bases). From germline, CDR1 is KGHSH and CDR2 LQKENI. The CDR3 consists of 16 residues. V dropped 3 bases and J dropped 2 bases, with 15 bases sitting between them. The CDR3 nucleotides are TGTGCCAGCTCACCCGAGACCGGACGGGACACAGATACGCAGTATTTT. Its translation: CASSPETGRDTDTQYF.

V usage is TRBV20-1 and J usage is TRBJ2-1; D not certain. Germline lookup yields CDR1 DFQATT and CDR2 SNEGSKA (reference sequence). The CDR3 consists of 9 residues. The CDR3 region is CSAADEQFF. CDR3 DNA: TGCAGCGCTGCGGATGAGCAGTTCTTC.

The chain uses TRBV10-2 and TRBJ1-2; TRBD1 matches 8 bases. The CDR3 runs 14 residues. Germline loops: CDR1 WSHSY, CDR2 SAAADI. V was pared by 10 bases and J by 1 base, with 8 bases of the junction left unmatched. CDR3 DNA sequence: TGCGCCACCTCCCCGGGACAGGATAACTATGGCTACACCTTC. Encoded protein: CATSPGQDNYGYTF.

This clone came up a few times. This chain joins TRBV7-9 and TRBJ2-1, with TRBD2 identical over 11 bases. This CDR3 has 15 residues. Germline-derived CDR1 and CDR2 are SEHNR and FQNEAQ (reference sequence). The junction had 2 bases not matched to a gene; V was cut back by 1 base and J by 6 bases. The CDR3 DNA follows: TGTGCCAGCAGCTTAGGACTAGCGGGGAGCAATGAGCAGTTCTTC. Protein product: CASSLGLAGSNEQFF.

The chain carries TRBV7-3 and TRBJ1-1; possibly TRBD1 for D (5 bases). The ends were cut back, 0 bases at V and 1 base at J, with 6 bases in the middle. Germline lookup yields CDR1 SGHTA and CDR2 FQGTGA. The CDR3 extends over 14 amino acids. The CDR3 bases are TGTGCCAGCAGCTTAACCGGGGGGAACACTGAAGCTTTCTTT. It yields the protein CASSLTGGNTEAFF.

CDR3 residues: CASSLRTGGTDTQYF. The CDR3 nucleotides read TGTGCCAGCAGCTTGCGAACAGGGGGCACAGATACGCAGTATTTT. The V call is TRBV5-4, the J call TRBJ2-3; 7 nucleotides agree with TRBD1. The germline gives CDR1 SGHNT, CDR2 YYREEE (reference sequence). The CDR3 is made up of 15 amino acids. Germline trimming cut 1 base from V and 1 base from J; bases unmatched to any gene: 3.

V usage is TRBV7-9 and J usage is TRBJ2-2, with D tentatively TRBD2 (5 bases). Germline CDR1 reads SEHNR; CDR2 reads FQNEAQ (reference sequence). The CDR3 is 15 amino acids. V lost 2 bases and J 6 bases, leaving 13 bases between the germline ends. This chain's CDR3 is CASSLLRAVSGELFF. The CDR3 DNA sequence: TGTGCCAGCAGCTTATTGAGGGCGGTCTCCGGGGAGCTGTTTTTT.

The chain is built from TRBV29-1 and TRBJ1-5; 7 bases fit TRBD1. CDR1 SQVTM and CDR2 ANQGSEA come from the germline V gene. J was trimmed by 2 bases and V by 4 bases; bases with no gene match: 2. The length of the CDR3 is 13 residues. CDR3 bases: TGCAGCGTTGGACAGGGCGGCAATCAGCCCCAGCATTTT. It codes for CSVGQGGNQPQHF. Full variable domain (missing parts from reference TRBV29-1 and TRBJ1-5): SAVISQKPSRDICQRGTSLTIQCQVDSQVTMMFWYRQQPGQSLTLIATANQGSEATYESGFVIDKFPISRPNLTFSTLTVSNMSPEDSSIYLCSVGQGGNQPQHFGDGTRLSIL.

DNA for the CDR3: TGTGCCAGTATTCCAGCGGGAGTTTCGAATGAGCAGTTCTTC. This gives the protein CASIPAGVSNEQFF. The chain is built from TRBV19 and TRBJ2-1; 8 nucleotides align to TRBD2. CDR1 is LNHDA, CDR2 SQIVND, per germline (reference sequence). V shed 7 bases, J shed 7 bases, and the junction held 9 bases outside the gene matches. The CDR3 totals 14 residues.

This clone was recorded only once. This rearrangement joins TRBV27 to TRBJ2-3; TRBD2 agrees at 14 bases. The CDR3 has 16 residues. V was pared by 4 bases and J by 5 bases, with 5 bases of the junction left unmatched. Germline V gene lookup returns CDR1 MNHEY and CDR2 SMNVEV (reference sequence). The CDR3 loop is CASSSTSGGVRDTQYF. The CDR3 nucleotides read TGTGCCAGCAGTTCGACTAGCGGGGGGGTAAGAGATACGCAGTATTTT.

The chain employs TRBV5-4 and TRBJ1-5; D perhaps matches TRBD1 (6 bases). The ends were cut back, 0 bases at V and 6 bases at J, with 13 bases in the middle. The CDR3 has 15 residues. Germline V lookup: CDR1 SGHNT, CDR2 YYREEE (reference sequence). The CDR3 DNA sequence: TGTGCCAGCAGCTTGGACGGGGGGCTCAGTCAGCCCCAGCATTTT. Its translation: CASSLDGGLSQPQHF.

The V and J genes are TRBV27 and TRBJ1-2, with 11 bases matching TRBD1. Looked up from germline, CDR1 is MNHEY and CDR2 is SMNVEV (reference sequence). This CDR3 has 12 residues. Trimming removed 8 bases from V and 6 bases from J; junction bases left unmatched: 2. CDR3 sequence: CASGTGGDGYTF. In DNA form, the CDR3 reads TGTGCCAGCGGGACAGGGGGGGATGGCTACACCTTC.